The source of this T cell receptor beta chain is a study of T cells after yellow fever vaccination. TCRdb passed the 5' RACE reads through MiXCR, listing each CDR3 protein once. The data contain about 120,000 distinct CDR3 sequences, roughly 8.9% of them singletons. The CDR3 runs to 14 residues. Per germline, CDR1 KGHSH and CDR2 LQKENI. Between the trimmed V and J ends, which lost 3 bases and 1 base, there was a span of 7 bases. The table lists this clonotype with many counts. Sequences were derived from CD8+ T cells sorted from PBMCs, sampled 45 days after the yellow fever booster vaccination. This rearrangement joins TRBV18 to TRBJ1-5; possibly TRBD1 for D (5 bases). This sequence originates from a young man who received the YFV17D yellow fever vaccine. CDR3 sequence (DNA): TGTGCCAGCTCACCGAGGGACAGCAATCAGCCCCAGCATTTT. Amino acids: CASSPRDSNQPQHF.